A selection of T cell receptor beta chains follows, all from one sample in a study of regulatory T cells in long-lasting Graves disease. TCRdb independently ran MiXCR on the multiplex PCR reads; one entry per CDR3 protein. The profile shows approximately 690,000 distinct CDR3 sequences, around 30% of them singletons. The sequences come from peripheral blood mononuclear cells (PBMCs), collected when the disease was refractory, from a patient treated with antithyroid drugs. The receptor set was obtained from a female donor with Graves disease. The CDR3 runs from the conserved cysteine through the conserved F or W. Each record gives: J gene, V gene, CDR3 length, clone size, D gene, CDR3 DNA, CDR3 protein. A D gene is named only where the DNA matches it firmly. Clone size appears in some rows only: once, few, many, or a class for an expanded clone.

>TRBJ2-1|TRBV29-1|15|.|.
TGCAGCGTTGAGCATAGCCCTCCGAAGAAAGATGAGCAGTTCTTC
CSVEHSPPKKDEQFF
>TRBJ1-1|TRBV6-1|14|.|.
TGTGCCAGCAGTATGGGGGGGAGGGGCACTGAAGCTTTCTTT
CASSMGGRGTEAFF
>TRBJ1-5|TRBV2|14|many|.
TGTGCCAGCAGTGAACAGGTAGCCGGGGGGCCCCAGCATTTT
CASSEQVAGGPQHF
>TRBJ1-5|TRBV6-1|12|.|.
TGTGCCAGCACCAACCCGAATCAGCCCCAGCATTTT
CASTNPNQPQHF
>TRBJ1-2|TRBV25-1|15|.|.
TGTGCCAGCAGTGGATCCAGGCGTTCTAACTATGGCTACACCTTC
CASSGSRRSNYGYTF
>TRBJ1-3|TRBV7-2|16|.|TRBD1
TGTGCCAGCAGCTTCCGACAGGGGAGCTCTGGAAACACCATATATTTT
CASSFRQGSSGNTIYF
>TRBJ1-2|TRBV27|14|.|.
TGTGCCAGCAGTCCGGGGGAGGGGAACTATGGCTACACCTTC
CASSPGEGNYGYTF
>TRBJ2-7|TRBV19|13|.|TRBD2
TGTGCCAGTAGCGGGGGAGGGATCAACGAGCAGTACTTC
CASSGGGINEQYF
>TRBJ1-1|TRBV20-1|16|.|TRBD1
TGCAGTGCTCTGACCGGGACAGGGTTTGCGGGCACTGAAGCTTTCTTT
CSALTGTGFAGTEAFF
>TRBJ2-7|TRBV7-9|15|once|.
TGTGCCAGCAGCTCGTATGCCCAGTCTTTGCACGAGCAGTACTTC
CASSSYAQSLHEQYF
>TRBJ1-2|TRBV6-1|15|few|.
TGTGCCAGCAGTGAAGTAGGGGGGGCCAACTATGGCTACACCTTC
CASSEVGGANYGYTF
>TRBJ1-5|TRBV12-3/TRBV12-4|13|many|.
TGTGCCAGCAGTTTGGACCATAATCAGCCCCAGCATTTT
CASSLDHNQPQHF
>TRBJ1-4|TRBV3-1|15|.|TRBD1
TGTGCCAGCAGCCAAGTTATGACAGGGGTGGAAAAACTGTTTTTT
CASSQVMTGVEKLFF
>TRBJ2-7|TRBV11-2|16|.|TRBD2
TGTGCCAGCAGCTTAGGGGCCGGGACTAGGCCCTACGAGCAGTACTTC
CASSLGAGTRPYEQYF
>TRBJ1-1|TRBV28|13|.|.
TGTGCCAGCAGTGATCCCGGCGGTACTGAAGCTTTCTTT
CASSDPGGTEAFF
>TRBJ1-3|TRBV6-1|19|.|TRBD1
TGTGCCAGCAGACCGACGACGGGCCCGCGACAGGGTGCTGGAAACACCATATATTTT
CASRPTTGPRQGAGNTIYF
>TRBJ2-7|TRBV20-1|13|.|.
TGCAGTGCCTACGAGGGGGGTAACTACGAGCAGTACTTC
CSAYEGGNYEQYF
>TRBJ1-5|TRBV6-1|19|few|.
TGTGCCAGCAGTGAATTAATTCCGGACAGCCCCTATAGCAATCAGCCCCAGCATTTT
CASSELIPDSPYSNQPQHF
>TRBJ1-2|TRBV29-1|13|.|.
TGCAGCGTTGATAGTCCAAGTTCCTATGGCTACACCTTC
CSVDSPSSYGYTF
>TRBJ1-4|TRBV6-1|14|few|.
TGTGCCAGCCGGGTAGAGGGAACTAATGAAAAACTGTTTTTT
CASRVEGTNEKLFF
>TRBJ2-7|TRBV2|14|many|TRBD1
TGTGCCAGCAGTGAAGGGACAGGGACCTACGAGCAGTACTTC
CASSEGTGTYEQYF
>TRBJ2-7|TRBV29-1|14|few|TRBD1
TGCAGCGTTGAGGGACAGGACAACTCCTACGAGCAGTACTTC
CSVEGQDNSYEQYF
>TRBJ1-2|TRBV2|13|many|.
TGTGCCAGCAGTGCTACAGAAACCTATGGCTACACCTTC
CASSATETYGYTF
>TRBJ2-7|TRBV6-1|17|few|.
TGTGCCAGCAGTGAAGCCCTTGCCGGGACATCCTCCTACGAGCAGTACTTC
CASSEALAGTSSYEQYF